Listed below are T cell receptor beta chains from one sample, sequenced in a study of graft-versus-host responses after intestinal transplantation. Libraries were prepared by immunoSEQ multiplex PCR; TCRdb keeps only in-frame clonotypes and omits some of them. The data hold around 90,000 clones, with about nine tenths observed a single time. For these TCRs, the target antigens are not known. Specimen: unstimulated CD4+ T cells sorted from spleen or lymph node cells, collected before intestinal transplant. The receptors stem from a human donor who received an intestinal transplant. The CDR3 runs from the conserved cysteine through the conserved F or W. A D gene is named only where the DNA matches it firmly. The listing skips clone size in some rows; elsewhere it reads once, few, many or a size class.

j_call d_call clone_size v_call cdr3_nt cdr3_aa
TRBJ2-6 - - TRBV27 TGTGCCAGCAGTTTATGGAGCTCTGGGGCCAACGTCCTGACTTTC CASSLWSSGANVLTF
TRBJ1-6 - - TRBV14 TGTGCCAGCAGCCAACTACGTAATAATTCACCCCTCCACTTT CASSQLRNNSPLHF
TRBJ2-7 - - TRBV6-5 TGTGCCAGCAGGGAACGTCCCGGGGAGCAGTACTTC CASRERPGEQYF
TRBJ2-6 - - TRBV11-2 TGTGCCAGCAGCTTATCTGGGGCCAACGTCCTGACTTTC CASSLSGANVLTF
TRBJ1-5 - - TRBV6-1 TGTGCCAGCAGTGAAAAGGTCCGGGGTTGGGATAATCAGCCCCAGCATTTT CASSEKVRGWDNQPQHF
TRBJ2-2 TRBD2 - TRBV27 TGTGCCAGCAGTTTTAGCGGGAGGGCGAACACCGGGGAGCTGTTTTTT CASSFSGRANTGELFF
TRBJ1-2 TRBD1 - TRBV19 TGTGCCAGTAGACACTATTTAAGAGACAGGGTCTCCAGCGGCTACACCTTC CASRHYLRDRVSSGYTF
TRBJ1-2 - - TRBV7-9 TGTGCCAGCAGCTTAGCGGTGACAGAGAGCAGTTATAACTATGGCTACACCTTC CASSLAVTESSYNYGYTF
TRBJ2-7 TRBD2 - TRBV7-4 TGTGCCAGCAGGATAGGACTAGCGGAAAGCTACGAGCAGTACTTC CASRIGLAESYEQYF
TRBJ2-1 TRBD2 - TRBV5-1 TGCGCCAGCAGCGTGACTAGCGGGAGGCTCAATGAGCAGTTCTTC CASSVTSGRLNEQFF
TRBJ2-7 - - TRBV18 TGTGCCAGCTCACCGTCGGCTCACGCCTCCTCCTACGAGCAGTACTTC CASSPSAHASSYEQYF
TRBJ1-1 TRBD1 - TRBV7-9 TGTGCCAGCAGCTTTATGGCCATTAAAAAGGGACAGCCGAACACTGAAGCTTTCTTT CASSFMAIKKGQPNTEAFF
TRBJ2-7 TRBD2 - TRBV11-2 TGTGCCAGCACCCAAGTCGGGACTAGCTTCGAGCAGTACTTC CASTQVGTSFEQYF
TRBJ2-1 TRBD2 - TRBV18 TGTGCCAGCTCACCACGGCTAGCGGGTTCCTACAATGAGCAGTTCTTC CASSPRLAGSYNEQFF
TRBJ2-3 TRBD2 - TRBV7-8 TGTGCCAGCAGCTTAGGACTAGCGGGATATACGCAGTATTTT CASSLGLAGYTQYF
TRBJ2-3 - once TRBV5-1 TGCGCCAGCAGGAGGAGTCCCACAGATACGCAGTATTTT CASRRSPTDTQYF
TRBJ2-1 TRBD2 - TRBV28 TGTGCCAGCAGTTCTGCTAGCGGGAGTTTCCACAATGAGCAGTTCTTC CASSSASGSFHNEQFF
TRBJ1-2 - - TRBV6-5 TGTGCCAGCAGTTACTCGAGGGAGGGGGTCCGGTATGGCTACACCTTC CASSYSREGVRYGYTF
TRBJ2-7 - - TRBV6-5 TGTGCCAGCAGTTACTCGATAGGGGGGAGACCCTACGAGCAGTACTTC CASSYSIGGRPYEQYF
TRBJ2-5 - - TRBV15 TGTGCCACCAGCAGTGACCCGAGCAACCAAATGGAGACCCAGTACTTC CATSSDPSNQMETQYF
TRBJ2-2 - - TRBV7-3 TGTGCCAGCAGCTTAGCTTATCGTGGGGGGAACACCGGGGAGCTGTTTTTT CASSLAYRGGNTGELFF
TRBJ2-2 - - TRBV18 TGTGCCAGCTCACCACTTGTACAGGCCCTCACCGGGGAGCTGTTTTTT CASSPLVQALTGELFF
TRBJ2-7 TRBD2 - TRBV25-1 TGTGCCAGCAGTGGAAACCGGGACTACCGCTACGAGCAGTACTTC CASSGNRDYRYEQYF
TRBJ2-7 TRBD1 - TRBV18 TGTGCCAGCTCACCAACGACAGGGGACAGCTCCTACGAGCAGTACTTC CASSPTTGDSSYEQYF
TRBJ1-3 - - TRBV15 TGTGCCACCAGCAGATGGTTATCTACAGACTCTGGAAACACCATATATTTT CATSRWLSTDSGNTIYF
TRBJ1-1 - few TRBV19 TGTGCCAGTAGAGATCGGACTGAAGCTTTCTTT CASRDRTEAFF
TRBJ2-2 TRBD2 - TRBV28 TGTGCCAGCCTTCGACTAGCGGGAGGGCCGGGCACCGGGGAGCTGTTTTTT CASLRLAGGPGTGELFF
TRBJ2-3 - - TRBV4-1 TGCGCCAGCAGCCAATGGACAGCCCGCACAGATACGCAGTATTTT CASSQWTARTDTQYF
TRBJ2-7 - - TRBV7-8 TGTGCCAGCAGCTTAGCGCTGTCCTACGAGCAGTACTTC CASSLALSYEQYF
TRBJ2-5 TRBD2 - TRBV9 TGTGCCAGCAGCACACAACCCCGGGACTACGGGCAAGAGACCCAGTACTTC CASSTQPRDYGQETQYF
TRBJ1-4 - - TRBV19 TGTGCCAGTAGTAATTTTGTAGCGACTAATGAAAAACTGTTTTTT CASSNFVATNEKLFF
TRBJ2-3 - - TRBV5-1 TGCGCCAGCAGCTGGATATCTAGCACAGATACGCAGTATTTT CASSWISSTDTQYF
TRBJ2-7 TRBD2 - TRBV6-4 TGTGCCAGCAGTCGGACTAGGCGAGCCTACGAGCAGTACTTC CASSRTRRAYEQYF
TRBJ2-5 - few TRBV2 TGTGCCAGCTTCCGCGACAGGATCCAAGAGACCCAGTACTTC CASFRDRIQETQYF
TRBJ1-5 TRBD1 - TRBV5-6 TGTGCCAGCAGCTGGGGACAGGGGGCTAACAATCAGCCCCAGCATTTT CASSWGQGANNQPQHF
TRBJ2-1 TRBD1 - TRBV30 TGTGCCTGGAGTCTCCGGGACAGGAATTACAATGAGCAGTTCTTC CAWSLRDRNYNEQFF
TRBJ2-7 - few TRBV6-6 TGTGCCAGCAGTACAGGCTACGAGCAGTACTTC CASSTGYEQYF
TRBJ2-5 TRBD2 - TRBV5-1 TGCGCCAGCAGCTTGGTTCCTAGCGGGAGGGCCGAGACCCAGTACTTC CASSLVPSGRAETQYF
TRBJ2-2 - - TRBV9 TGTGCCAGCAGCTTATCTGGGGGACACGCATTCGATCCCGGGGAGCTGTTTTTT CASSLSGGHAFDPGELFF
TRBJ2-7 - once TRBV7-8 TGTGCCAGCAGCTTAGGCCCCGGGGAGCAGTACTTC CASSLGPGEQYF
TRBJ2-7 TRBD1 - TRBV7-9 TGTGCCAGCAGCACAGGGGGGTCCAAGTACGAGCAGTACTTC CASSTGGSKYEQYF
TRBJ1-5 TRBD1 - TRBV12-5 TGTGCTAGTGGTTTGGGACAGGGGAGGAATCAGCCCCAGCATTTT CASGLGQGRNQPQHF
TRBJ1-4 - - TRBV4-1 TGCGCCAGCAGCCACCTGCAGGCCGCAATTGATGAAAAACTGTTTTTT CASSHLQAAIDEKLFF